This TCR beta chain was captured in a study of B cell selection in AIRE deficiency. Findings and limits, study-wide: Around 30% of healthy-shared Treg TCRbeta sequences appeared in patient Tconv cells. With only TCRbeta sequenced, 35% to 45% of shared healthy Treg sequences overlapped Tconv.

Sorting defined conventional CD4 T cells as CD4+CD127+. The CDR3 extends over 14 amino acids. Between the trimmed V and J ends, which lost 7 bases and 1 base, there was a span of 14 bases. Germline loops: CDR1 MDHEN, CDR2 SYDVKM. Methods used by the authors: Pooled conventional T cells gave approximately 100,000 patient and 130,000 to 150,000 donor TCRbeta sequences. TCRdb's copy holds only in-frame clones and misses some; the assay was immunoSEQ multiplex PCR. D and trimming were read from the DNA, whereas the V and J calls and clone size are those reported in that table. The sample lists about 23,000 clones; 97% were seen once. This clone was detected once. What it binds is unknown.

The chain has TRBV28 and TRBJ2-7; D might be TRBD1 or TRBD2, each matching 5 bases. This TCR was recovered from a human donor with AIRE deficiency. Sequenced sample: conventional CD4+ T cells sorted from PBMCs. The CDR3 nucleotides read TGTGCCAGCATTAAGCAGGGCGGGTCCTACGAGCAGTACTTC. This gives the protein CASIKQGGSYEQYF.